The table lists the clone carrying this TCR beta chain with a few counts. Its specificity is unknown. This CDR3 comprises 14 residues. Germline V CDR1 and CDR2: SNHLY, FYNNEI. Trimming removed 8 bases at V and 1 base at J, with 15 bases between. The data belong to a study of T-cell reconstitution after alpha-beta-depleted transplantation in children. Regarding the study as a whole: T-cell counts and diversity at one year post-transplant came mainly from newly produced T cells. By about two months after transplant, alpha-beta T cells reportedly arose from several hundred graft clones that had expanded. Some patients owed their high day-60 TCRbeta diversity to surviving recipient T cells and thymic progenitors.

Molecular barcoding with unique molecular identifiers was used for the TCRbeta library. TCRdb fed the PCR reads into MiXCR, producing one record per CDR3 protein. The sample has around 76,000 distinct CDR3 sequences, about a sixth seen once. Sample: PBMCs, mostly from graft donor cells, taken 360 days after TCRalphabeta/CD19-depleted stem cell transplant. The source of this sequence is a male patient under 10 years old who had a stem cell transplant for acute lymphoblastic leukemia, so the T cells may come from the graft donor. V gene TRBV2 combines with J gene TRBJ2-7; tentatively, D is TRBD1 (7 bases). CDR3 sequence reads: CASSRRGVSYEQYF. The CDR3 bases are TGTGCCAGCTCCCGCAGGGGGGTATCCTACGAGCAGTACTTC.